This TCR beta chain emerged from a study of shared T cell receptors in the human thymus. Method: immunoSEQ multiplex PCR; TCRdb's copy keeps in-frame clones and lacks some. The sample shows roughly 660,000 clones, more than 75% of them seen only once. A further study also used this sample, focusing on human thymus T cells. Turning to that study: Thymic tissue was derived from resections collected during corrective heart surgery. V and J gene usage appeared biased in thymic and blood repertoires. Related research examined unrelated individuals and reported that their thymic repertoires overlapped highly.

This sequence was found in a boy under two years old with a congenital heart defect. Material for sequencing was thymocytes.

The CDR3 reads CSVESREGPGELFF. Here the CDR3 DNA reads TGCAGCGTTGAGTCCCGGGAGGGCCCCGGGGAGCTGTTTTTT. The V gene is TRBV29-1, the J gene TRBJ2-2; 8 nucleotides agree with TRBD2. This CDR3 contains 14 residues. Germline trimming cut 3 bases from V and 6 bases from J; bases unmatched to any gene: 6. Germline CDR1 SQVTM, CDR2 ANQGSEA.